This T cell receptor beta chain was profiled in a study of CD8 T cells in ankylosing spondylitis. Whole-study results and caveats: For ankylosing spondylitis blood, a TCR beta motif of several highly homologous variants appeared characteristic. Several of the motif variants were reported before in synovial fluid and blood from reactive arthritis.

By quantitative 5'-RACE with molecular barcodes, the TCR beta libraries were made. TCRdb passed the 5' RACE reads through MiXCR, listing each CDR3 protein once. Seen here are 250,000 or so distinct CDR3 sequences, about 24% observed once, and the top ten hold around 0.64%. Trimming shortened V by 6 bases and J by 0 bases, and 15 bases separated the two germline ends. CDR3 length: 16 amino acids. CDR1 and CDR2 (germline): SQVTM, ANQGSEA. This clonotype has more than one count but fewer than ten. What it binds is not known. The source of this sequence is a male donor with ankylosing spondylitis or in good health (not recorded which). Sequencing was carried out using blood, either unsorted or a sorted T cell fraction (not recorded which). This chain links TRBV29-1 with TRBJ2-6; unclear D gene. The CDR3 nucleotides read TGCAGCGTGCCGGAAAGGCCTAGCTCTGGGGCCAACGTCCTGACTTTC. Translation: CSVPERPSSGANVLTF.